These 28 T cell receptor beta chains came from one sample sequenced in a study of shared clonotypes between healthy human individuals. The assay was immunoSEQ multiplex PCR, and TCRdb's table has in-frame clones only and misses some. Of approximately 1.5 million clones listed, around 98.5% were seen once; the top ten hold 0.36%. Sequencing used naive CD4+ T cells sorted from blood. Described subset: CD45RA+ positively selected. The receptor source for this set is a young man in good health.

V usage is TRBV5-1 and J usage is TRBJ2-6; tentative D call: TRBD2 (6 bases). V shed 5 bases and J shed 4 bases, with 16 bases lying between them. CDR1 and CDR2 from the germline V gene are SGHRS and YFSETQ. This CDR3 comprises 16 residues. CDR3 amino acids: CASSPGVGGGANVLTF. CDR3 coding DNA: TGCGCCAGCAGTCCGGGGGTCGGTGGAGGGGCCAACGTCCTGACTTTC.

V usage is TRBV11-2 and J usage is TRBJ2-7; TRBD2 matches at 7 bases. Germline CDR1 is SGHAT and CDR2 is FQNNGV. Trimming removed 1 base from V and 3 bases from J; junction bases left unmatched: 9. The CDR3 is 16 residues long. CDR3 nucleotide sequence: TGTGCCAGCAGCTTAGGGGCGGGAGTGGTCGGCTACGAGCAGTACTTC. Protein: CASSLGAGVVGYEQYF.

This clone was counted once. The rearrangement links TRBV7-6 to TRBJ2-5, with 10 positions matching TRBD2. With V trimmed by 4 bases and J by 5 bases, 4 bases remained unmatched. The CDR3 has 14 amino acids. Per the germline V gene, CDR1 is SGHVS and CDR2 is FNYEAQ. The CDR3 bases are TGTGCCAGCAGCTCTAGCGGGAGTTTTGAGACCCAGTACTTC. Translated: CASSSSGSFETQYF.

The chain carries TRBV5-1 and TRBJ2-1, with TRBD2 identical over 8 bases. Looked up from germline, CDR1 is SGHRS and CDR2 is YFSETQ. J was trimmed by 4 bases and V by 5 bases; bases with no gene match: 8. The CDR3 is made up of 15 amino acids. The CDR3 protein is CASSSLAAGYNEQFF. DNA of the CDR3: TGCGCCAGCAGTTCACTAGCGGCTGGGTACAATGAGCAGTTCTTC.

The rearrangement links TRBV10-2 to TRBJ2-7, with 7 bases matching TRBD1. Germline V gene lookup returns CDR1 WSHSY and CDR2 SAAADI. The CDR3 length is 16 residues. V dropped 6 bases and J dropped 4; count of bases not matched to a gene: 15. CDR3 sequence reads: CASSAQGTHKNYEQYF. The CDR3 coding sequence is TGCGCCAGCAGCGCACAGGGGACCCATAAGAATTACGAGCAGTACTTC.

The CDR3 protein is CASSNGLAPFLQFF. In DNA form, the CDR3 reads TGTGCCAGTAGTAATGGACTAGCTCCCTTTCTGCAGTTCTTC. The V and J genes are TRBV19 and TRBJ2-1; 8 bases agree with TRBD2. The V gene end was trimmed by 4 bases and the J gene end by 12 bases; junction bases not matched to a gene: 11. In germline, CDR1 is LNHDA, CDR2 SQIVND (reference sequence). This CDR3 contains 14 residues. Filled out from reference TRBV19 and TRBJ2-1, the complete variable domain reads DGGITQSPKYLFRKEGQNVTLSCEQNLNHDAMYWYRQDPGQGLRLIYYSQIVNDFQKGDIAEGYSVSREKKESFPLTVTSAQKNPTAFYLCASSNGLAPFLQFFGPGTRLTVL.

The chain carries TRBV5-1 and TRBJ2-2, with 8 bases that match TRBD1. J was trimmed by 1 base and V by 7 bases; bases with no gene match: 6. Germline V gives CDR1 SGHRS, CDR2 YFSETQ. This CDR3 comprises 15 residues. CDR3 sequence (DNA): TGCGCCAGCGAGGCGGGGACAGGGAACACCGGGGAGCTGTTTTTT. Protein sequence: CASEAGTGNTGELFF.

The V call is TRBV27, the J call TRBJ1-1, with D possibly being TRBD1 (5 bases). Germline CDR1 and CDR2: MNHEY and SMNVEV (reference sequence). V shed 2 bases and J shed 1 base, with 26 bases lying between them. This CDR3 region has 20 residues. CDR3 sequence (DNA): TGTGCCAGCAGTTTAAGGGGACTTCCCAGATTTAAGCTTGGGAACACTGAAGCTTTCTTT. Translated, it gives CASSLRGLPRFKLGNTEAFF.

The chain couples TRBV29-1 to TRBJ2-7; D may be TRBD1 or TRBD2 (5 bases each). CDR3 length: 12 amino acids. V shed 4 bases and J shed 7 bases, with 14 bases lying between them. CDR1 SQVTM and CDR2 ANQGSEA come from the germline V gene. DNA of the CDR3: TGCAGCGTTGCCGGGGCGTCGGGTGAGCAGTACTTC. Translating it yields CSVAGASGEQYF.

This chain joins TRBV28 and TRBJ1-5; tentative D call: TRBD1 (6 bases). V lost 2 bases and J lost 5, with 16 bases in between. Germline CDR1 reads MDHEN; CDR2 reads SYDVKM. The CDR3 has 16 residues. CDR3 sequence (DNA): TGTGCCAGCAGTTTAAGACAGGCTATCCTGGATCAGCCCCAGCATTTT. This codes for CASSLRQAILDQPQHF.

This clone was observed once. For the CDR3, the DNA is TGTGCCTGCTTTTTCCGGGACAGGGGCGGGAAGACCCAGTACTTC. Translating gives CACFFRDRGGKTQYF. V usage is TRBV30 and J usage is TRBJ2-5, with 10 bases that match TRBD1. Trimming removed 6 bases from V and 6 bases from J; junction bases left unmatched: 13. Germline loops: CDR1 GTSNPN, CDR2 SVGIG (reference sequence). The CDR3 extends over 15 amino acids.

The chain carries TRBV6-5 and TRBJ2-1; 8 bases align to TRBD2. After removal of 6 bases from V and 3 bases from J, the junction contained 7 bases not matched to a gene. This CDR3 has 15 residues. The germline CDR1 and CDR2 sequences are MNHEY and SVGAGI. As DNA, the CDR3 is TGTGCCAGCAGCCCTACGGGAGGGTACTACAATGAGCAGTTCTTC. Its protein product is CASSPTGGYYNEQFF.

V usage is TRBV5-1 and J usage is TRBJ2-2; D gene ambiguous. From germline, CDR1 is SGHRS and CDR2 YFSETQ. The CDR3 is made up of 16 amino acids. The V and J ends lost 3 bases and 1 base respectively, with 13 bases between them. In DNA form, the CDR3 reads TGCGCCAGCAGCTACAGAGTTCCCAAGAACACCGGGGAGCTGTTTTTT. It is translated as CASSYRVPKNTGELFF. The whole variable domain, remainder taken from reference TRBV5-1 and TRBJ2-2, is KAGVTQTPRYLIKTRGQQVTLSCSPISGHRSVSWYQQTPGQGLQFLFEYFSETQRNKGNFPGRFSGRQFSNSRSEMNVSTLELGDSALYLCASSYRVPKNTGELFFGEGSRLTVL.

Concerning this clone itself: Other DNA sequences within the sample encode an identical CDR3. The CDR3 region is CASSPPSRQETQYF. DNA for the CDR3: TGTGCCAGCTCACCACCGTCCAGGCAAGAGACCCAGTACTTC. The chain combines TRBV18 with TRBJ2-5; D remains ambiguous. Per germline, CDR1 KGHSH and CDR2 LQKENI. The CDR3 runs to 14 residues. Trimming stripped 0 bases from V and 2 bases from J, with 7 bases between.

CDR3 coding DNA: TGTGCCAGCTCACCAATAAAGGGGAACACTGAAGCTTTCTTT. It encodes CASSPIKGNTEAFF. The J gene is TRBJ1-1, the V gene TRBV18, with no clear D. This CDR3 is 14 amino acids long. Germline V gives CDR1 KGHSH, CDR2 LQKENI. Trimming pared 2 bases from V and 1 base from J, leaving 8 bases between.

The V and J genes are TRBV7-2 and TRBJ2-1; TRBD1 might be the D (5 bases). Germline CDR1 is SGHTA and CDR2 is FQGNSA. The CDR3 runs to 14 residues. Trimming left V 3 bases short and J 8 bases short, with 14 bases between. This chain's CDR3 is CASSFQGSSDEQFF. Written as DNA, the CDR3 is TGTGCCAGCAGCTTCCAGGGATCATCAGATGAGCAGTTCTTC. The full variable domain, with the rest looked up from reference TRBV7-2 and TRBJ2-1, is GAGVSQSPSNKVTEKGKDVELRCDPISGHTALYWYRQSLGQGLEFLIYFQGNSAPDKSGLPSDRFSAERTGGSVSTLTIQRTQQEDSAVYLCASSFQGSSDEQFFGPGTRLTVL.

The J gene is TRBJ2-1, the V gene TRBV7-9; 11 positions match TRBD2. Trimming cost V 5 bases and J 5 bases; bases outside gene matches: 8. This CDR3 spans 16 amino acids. Germline assignment: CDR1 SEHNR and CDR2 FQNEAQ (reference sequence). CDR3 bases: TGTGCCAGCAGCCCCCCGGGACTAGCGGCCCACAATGAGCAGTTCTTC. Its translation: CASSPPGLAAHNEQFF.

This sequence joins TRBV6-5 and TRBJ2-7; a possible D gene is TRBD2 (5 bases). V lost 6 bases and J lost 2, with 17 bases in between. The CDR3 loop spans 15 amino acids. Germline CDR1 is MNHEY and CDR2 is SVGAGI. Here the CDR3 reads CASRPSSGYTYEQYF. CDR3 bases: TGTGCCAGCAGACCCTCGAGCGGCTATACCTACGAGCAGTACTTC.

The count of this clone is one. The chain employs TRBV13 and TRBJ1-2, with D hard to call. Germline loops: CDR1 PRHDT, CDR2 FYEKMQ (reference sequence). V lost 6 bases to trimming and J lost 8 bases, with 19 bases between them. This CDR3 is built from 14 residues. CDR3 amino acids: CASRLKGGVQGYTF. In nucleotides, the CDR3 is TGTGCCAGCAGGCTAAAAGGCGGGGTACAAGGCTACACCTTC.

The chain recombines TRBV19 with TRBJ2-2, with 7 nucleotides matching TRBD2. This CDR3 contains 15 residues. Germline trimming cut 7 bases from V and 0 bases from J; bases unmatched to any gene: 5. The germline CDR1 and CDR2 sequences are LNHDA and SQIVND (reference sequence). CDR3 nucleotide sequence: TGTGCCAGTACCCATGGGGGGGCGAACACCGGGGAGCTGTTTTTT. Translating gives CASTHGGANTGELFF.

This clone has only one observation. The chain carries TRBV28 and TRBJ1-4; no definite D call. CDR1 and CDR2 (germline): MDHEN, SYDVKM. The ends were cut back, 3 bases at V and 8 bases at J, with 10 bases in the middle. The CDR3 totals 13 residues. The CDR3 here is CASSLITREKLFF. In nucleotides, the CDR3 is TGTGCCAGCAGTTTGATCACGAGGGAAAAACTGTTTTTT. The full variable domain, in which reference TRBV28 and TRBJ1-4 provide the parts outside the CDR3, is DVKVTQSSRYLVKRTGEKVFLECVQDMDHENMFWYRQDPGLGLRLIYFSYDVKMKEKGDIPEGYSVSREKKERFSLILESASTNQTSMYLCASSLITREKLFFGSGTQLSVL.

The genes are TRBV5-6 and TRBJ1-2; D remains unclear. Germline CDR1 is SGHDT and CDR2 is YYEEEE. This CDR3 is built from 14 residues. Trimming took off 1 base at V and 2 bases at J, with 9 bases between the two ends. CDR3 sequence: CASSLFSLNYGYTF. The CDR3 nucleotides are TGTGCCAGCAGCTTGTTTTCTTTGAACTATGGCTACACCTTC.

The table lists this clone with a count of one. As DNA, the CDR3 is TGTGCCAGCAGCTTATCGGCAGGGGGGACAGAGACCCAGTACTTC. This codes for CASSLSAGGTETQYF. V usage is TRBV11-3 and J usage is TRBJ2-5; maybe TRBD1 (7 bases). This CDR3 comprises 15 residues. Trimming stripped 2 bases from V and 4 bases from J, with 14 bases between. Looked up from germline, CDR1 is SGHNT and CDR2 is YENEEA.

V gene TRBV18 combines with J gene TRBJ2-5; no reliable D call. This CDR3 has 14 residues. The germline V gene encodes CDR1 KGHSH and CDR2 LQKENI. Between the trimmed V and J ends, which lost 3 bases and 2 bases, there was a span of 10 bases. The CDR3 DNA is TGTGCCAGCTCACCTTACTTGCGTCAAGAGACCCAGTACTTC. Its protein product is CASSPYLRQETQYF.

This chain uses TRBV5-1 with TRBJ1-3; D is undetermined. Germline-derived CDR1 and CDR2 are SGHRS and YFSETQ. The CDR3 is made up of 13 amino acids. Trimming shortened V by 5 bases and J by 0 bases, and 6 bases separated the two germline ends. The CDR3 sequence is CASRQSSGNTIYF. The DNA for the CDR3 is TGCGCCAGCAGGCAGAGCTCTGGAAACACCATATATTTT. The variable domain in full, with the rest retrieved from reference TRBV5-1 and TRBJ1-3, is KAGVTQTPRYLIKTRGQQVTLSCSPISGHRSVSWYQQTPGQGLQFLFEYFSETQRNKGNFPGRFSGRQFSNSRSEMNVSTLELGDSALYLCASRQSSGNTIYFGEGSWLTVV.

This chain connects TRBV5-8 to TRBJ2-1; 7 bases map to TRBD1. The trim removed 0 bases at V and 6 bases at J, leaving 6 bases unmatched. The CDR3 length is 15 residues. The V gene's germline CDR1 is SGHTS and CDR2 YDEGEE. The CDR3, as DNA: TGTGCCAGCAGCTTGGACCACCGGGACAGCAATGAGCAGTTCTTC. Residues: CASSLDHRDSNEQFF.

V gene TRBV12-2 combines with J gene TRBJ2-7; the D segment call TRBD2 is taken from the table without a DNA check. TRBV12-2 is annotated as a pseudogene. This CDR3 is built from 16 residues. The CDR3 protein is CASRSFSGTDSYEQYF. The DNA for the CDR3 is TGTGCAAGTCGCTCGTTTAGCGGGACCGATTCCTACGAGCAGTACTTC.

The V and J genes are TRBV29-1 and TRBJ2-1; TRBD2 matches 15 bases. The CDR3 is 18 residues long. Germline assignment: CDR1 SQVTM and CDR2 ANQGSEA. The V and J ends lost 6 bases and 0 bases, in that order; junction bases with no gene match: 9. The CDR3 region has the DNA TGCAGCGTCCTGGGACTAGCGGGAGGTTTTAGCTCCTACAATGAGCAGTTCTTC. Amino acids: CSVLGLAGGFSSYNEQFF.